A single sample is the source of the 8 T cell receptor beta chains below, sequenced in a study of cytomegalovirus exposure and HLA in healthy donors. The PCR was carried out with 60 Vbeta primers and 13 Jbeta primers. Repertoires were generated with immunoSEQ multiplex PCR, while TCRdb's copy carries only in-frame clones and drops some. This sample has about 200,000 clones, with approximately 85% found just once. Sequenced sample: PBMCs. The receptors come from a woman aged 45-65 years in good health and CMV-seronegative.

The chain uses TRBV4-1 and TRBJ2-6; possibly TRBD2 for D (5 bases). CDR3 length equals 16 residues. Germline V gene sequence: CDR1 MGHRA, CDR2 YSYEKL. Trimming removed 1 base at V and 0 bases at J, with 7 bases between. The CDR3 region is CASSQGAGSGANVLTF. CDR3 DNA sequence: TGCGCCAGCAGCCAAGGGGCGGGCTCTGGGGCCAACGTCCTGACTTTC.

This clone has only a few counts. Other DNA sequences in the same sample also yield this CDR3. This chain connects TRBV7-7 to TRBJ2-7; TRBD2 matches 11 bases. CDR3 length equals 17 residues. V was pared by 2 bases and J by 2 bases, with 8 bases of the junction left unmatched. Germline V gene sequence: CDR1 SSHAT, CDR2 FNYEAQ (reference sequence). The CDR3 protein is CASSLQPLAGGPYEQYF. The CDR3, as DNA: TGTGCCAGCAGCTTACAACCCCTAGCGGGAGGACCCTACGAGCAGTACTTC.

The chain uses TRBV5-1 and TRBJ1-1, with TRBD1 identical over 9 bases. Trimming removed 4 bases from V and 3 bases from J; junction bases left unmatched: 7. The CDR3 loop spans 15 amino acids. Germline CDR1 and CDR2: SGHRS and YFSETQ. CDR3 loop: CASSVTTGGYTEAFF. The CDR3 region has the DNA TGCGCCAGCAGCGTTACCACAGGGGGCTACACTGAAGCTTTCTTT.

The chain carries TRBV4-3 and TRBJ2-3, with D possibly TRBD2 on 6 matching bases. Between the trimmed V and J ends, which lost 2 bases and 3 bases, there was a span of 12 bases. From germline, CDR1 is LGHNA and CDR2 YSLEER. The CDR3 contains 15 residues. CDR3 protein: CASSQQRERTDTQYF. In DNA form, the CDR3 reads TGCGCCAGCAGCCAACAACGGGAGAGGACAGATACGCAGTATTTT.

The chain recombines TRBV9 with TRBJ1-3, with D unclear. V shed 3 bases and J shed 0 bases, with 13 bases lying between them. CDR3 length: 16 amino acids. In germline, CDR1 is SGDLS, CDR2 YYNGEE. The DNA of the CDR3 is TGTGCCAGCAGCGGAGTGATTTCCCGCTCTGGAAACACCATATATTTT. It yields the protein CASSGVISRSGNTIYF.

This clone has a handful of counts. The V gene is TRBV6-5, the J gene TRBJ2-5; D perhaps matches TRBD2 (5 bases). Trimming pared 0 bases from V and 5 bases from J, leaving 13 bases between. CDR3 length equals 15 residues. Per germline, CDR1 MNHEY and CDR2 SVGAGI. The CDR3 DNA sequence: TGTGCCAGCAGTTACTCTGGGCTAGCTGACGAGACCCAGTACTTC. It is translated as CASSYSGLADETQYF.

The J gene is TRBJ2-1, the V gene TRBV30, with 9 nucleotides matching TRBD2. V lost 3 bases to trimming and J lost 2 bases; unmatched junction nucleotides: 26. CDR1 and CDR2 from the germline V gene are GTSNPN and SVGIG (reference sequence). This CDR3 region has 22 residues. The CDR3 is CAWRGLSGSSGTVRRAYNEQFF. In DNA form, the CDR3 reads TGTGCCTGGAGGGGCCTTTCGGGTTCTAGCGGGACAGTCAGGAGGGCCTACAATGAGCAGTTCTTC. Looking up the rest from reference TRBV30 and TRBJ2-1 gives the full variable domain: SQTIHQWPATLVQPVGSPLSLECTVEGTSNPNLYWYRQAAGRGLQLLFYSVGIGQISSEVPQNLSASRPQDRQFILSSKKLLLSDSGFYLCAWRGLSGSSGTVRRAYNEQFFGPGTRLTVL.

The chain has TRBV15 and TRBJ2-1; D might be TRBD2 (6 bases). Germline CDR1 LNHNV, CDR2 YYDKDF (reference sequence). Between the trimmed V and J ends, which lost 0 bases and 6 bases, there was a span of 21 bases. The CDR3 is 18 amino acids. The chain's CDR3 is CATSRDGRSEGYRNEQFF. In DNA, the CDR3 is TGTGCCACCAGCAGAGATGGGAGATCGGAGGGATATCGCAATGAGCAGTTCTTC.